Following are 22 T cell receptor beta chains from one sample sequenced in a study of cytomegalovirus exposure and HLA in healthy donors. PCR employed 60 Vbeta and 13 Jbeta primers. Produced via immunoSEQ multiplex PCR; TCRdb's table is partial and in-frame only. Among 150,000 to 200,000 clones listed, 60% to 80% were seen once. Sequenced material: PBMCs. The receptors were sampled from a man aged 35-49 years in good health and CMV-seropositive.

In its sample, this clone was seen once. The germline gene is not matched at one end of the junction; a read error may be the cause. The chain has TRBV6-5 and TRBJ2-6; weak D call: TRBD2 (6 bases). The CDR3 covers 14 residues. CDR1 MNHEY and CDR2 SVGAGI come from the germline V gene. For the CDR3, the DNA is TGTGCCAGCAGTGGGGGGTCTGGGGCCAACGGCCTGACTTTC. Amino acids: CASSGGSGANGLTF.

The CDR3 DNA reads TGTGCCAGCAGCTTAGGGACAGGGGAATTCTATGGCTACACCTTC. Residues: CASSLGTGEFYGYTF. V usage is TRBV11-2 and J usage is TRBJ1-2; 9 nucleotides line up with TRBD1. J was trimmed by 4 bases and V by 1 base; bases with no gene match: 4. From germline, CDR1 is SGHAT and CDR2 FQNNGV. CDR3 length: 15 amino acids.

The chain carries TRBV11-3 and TRBJ2-1, with D perhaps TRBD2 (5 bases). CDR1 SGHNT and CDR2 YENEEA come from the germline V gene. Trimming cost V 2 bases and J 5 bases, with 19 bases left between them. The CDR3 length is 17 residues. The CDR3 loop reads CASSLNLWARENNEQFF. CDR3 in DNA: TGTGCCAGCAGCTTAAATCTGTGGGCGAGGGAAAACAATGAGCAGTTCTTC. The full variable domain, its missing parts supplied by reference TRBV11-3 and TRBJ2-1, is EAGVVQSPRYKIIEKKQPVAFWCNPISGHNTLYWYLQNLGQGPELLIRYENEEAVDDSQLPKDRFSAERLKGVDSTLKIQPAELGDSAVYLCASSLNLWARENNEQFFGPGTRLTVL.

The CDR3 loop reads CASSSPGKGWGEKLFF. CDR3 DNA: TGTGCCAGCAGCTCCCCAGGGAAGGGTTGGGGTGAAAAACTGTTTTTT. The genes are TRBV28 and TRBJ1-4, with D possibly TRBD1 on 5 matching bases. The germline V gene has CDR1 MDHEN and CDR2 SYDVKM. V gave up 6 bases and J gave up 7 bases, with 21 bases separating them. The length of the CDR3 is 16 residues.

The rearrangement uses TRBV30 and TRBJ2-2; 9 nucleotides match TRBD2. CDR1 GTSNPN and CDR2 SVGIG come from the germline V gene (reference sequence). Trimming took 5 bases from V and 2 from J; bases not matched to a gene: 6. The CDR3 runs 15 residues. CDR3 nucleotide sequence: TGTGCCTGGTCATTTCTAGCGGGAAACACCGGGGAGCTGTTTTTT. Its translation: CAWSFLAGNTGELFF.

CDR3 DNA sequence: TGTGCCAGCTCACGCCAGGGGTGGGCTAATGAAAAACTGTTTTTT. This encodes CASSRQGWANEKLFF. The chain joins TRBV18 to TRBJ1-4, with D possibly being TRBD1 (6 bases). This CDR3 contains 15 residues. Trimming pared 4 bases from V and 3 bases from J, leaving 12 bases between. CDR1 is KGHSH and CDR2 is LQKENI in the germline V gene.

This rearrangement joins TRBV9 to TRBJ2-7, with D perhaps TRBD2 (6 bases). The V end lost 4 bases, the J end lost 3 bases, and 14 bases lay between the germline ends. The CDR3 sequence is 14 residues long. Germline loops: CDR1 SGDLS, CDR2 YYNGEE. The CDR3 DNA reads as TGTGCCAGCAGCTCAGGAGGGATTGACTACGAGCAGTACTTC. Translation: CASSSGGIDYEQYF.

The chain employs TRBV11-3 and TRBJ2-7; the match to TRBD2 covers 7 bases. The CDR3 contains 14 residues. Trimming took 1 base from V and 6 from J; bases not matched to a gene: 6. Germline CDR1 and CDR2: SGHNT and YENEEA. The CDR3 DNA reads TGTGCCAGCAGCTTAGGGGGAGGGCCAGGCGAGCAGTACTTC. As protein: CASSLGGGPGEQYF.

The V call is TRBV28, the J call TRBJ2-1; 12 bases are shared with TRBD2. In germline, CDR1 is MDHEN, CDR2 SYDVKM. After removal of 3 bases from V and 0 bases from J, the junction contained 9 bases not matched to a gene. The CDR3 has 19 residues. The CDR3 DNA reads as TGTGCCAGCAGTTTCGCGGGACTAGCGGGCCCAGGCTCCTACAATGAGCAGTTCTTC. Translation gives CASSFAGLAGPGSYNEQFF.

The count of this clone is one. The chain is built from TRBV29-1 and TRBJ1-5, with a weak D call TRBD1 (6 bases). CDR1 is SQVTM, CDR2 ANQGSEA, per germline. CDR3 length: 12 amino acids. Trimming stripped 7 bases from V and 5 bases from J, with 12 bases between. The CDR3 sequence: CSAGTSDQPQHF. The CDR3 DNA reads as TGCAGCGCCGGGACATCGGATCAGCCCCAGCATTTT.

The rearrangement links TRBV18 to TRBJ1-1; TRBD1 aligns across 11 bases. Germline V gene lookup returns CDR1 KGHSH and CDR2 LQKENI. The CDR3 spans 16 residues. The trim removed 3 bases at V and 4 bases at J, leaving 7 bases unmatched. The CDR3 DNA reads TGTGCCAGCTCACCCGGGACAGGGGGTGGGGGCACTGAAGCTTTCTTT. Its protein product is CASSPGTGGGGTEAFF.

The chain is built from TRBV6-5 and TRBJ2-5; TRBD2 agrees at 9 bases. This CDR3 spans 13 amino acids. Germline CDR1 reads MNHEY; CDR2 reads SVGAGI. V lost 6 bases, J lost 5 bases, and 4 bases stayed unmatched. CDR3 sequence: CASRVAGVETQYF. CDR3 sequence (DNA): TGTGCCAGCAGGGTAGCGGGAGTCGAGACCCAGTACTTC.

The rearrangement links TRBV7-9 to TRBJ2-5; 8 nucleotides agree with TRBD2. CDR1 is SEHNR, CDR2 FQNEAQ, per germline (reference sequence). This CDR3 is built from 16 residues. V lost 6 bases, J lost 4 bases, and 13 bases stayed unmatched. CDR3 region: CASSSKPGGVGETQYF. CDR3 nucleotide sequence: TGTGCCAGCAGTTCCAAGCCGGGGGGGGTGGGAGAGACCCAGTACTTC.

This chain uses TRBV27 with TRBJ1-1; 9 bases match TRBD1. CDR1 MNHEY and CDR2 SMNVEV come from the germline V gene (reference sequence). The CDR3 runs 14 residues. Germline trimming cut 5 bases from V and 6 bases from J; bases unmatched to any gene: 7. The CDR3 DNA follows: TGTGCCAGCAGTCCGCGGACAGGGGTCGCTGAAGCTTTCTTT. It translates to CASSPRTGVAEAFF.

V usage is TRBV21-1 and J usage is TRBJ2-4; TRBD1, the table's D call, was not compared with the DNA. TRBV21-1 is deemed a pseudogene. The CDR3 loop spans 15 amino acids. CDR3 coding DNA: TGTGCCAGCAGCCCAGGACAGGCAGCCAAAAACAGTCAGTACTTC. Its protein product is CASSPGQAAKNSQYF.

The gene calls are TRBV7-9 and TRBJ2-7, with a tentative D call TRBD1 (8 bases). The CDR3 runs to 15 residues. Germline V lookup: CDR1 SEHNR, CDR2 FQNEAQ (reference sequence). V lost 5 bases and J 5 bases, leaving 19 bases between the germline ends. CDR3 in DNA: TGTGCCAGCAGCAGCGGGAATGGACAGGGACACGAGCAGTACTTC. It is translated as CASSSGNGQGHEQYF.

The gene calls are TRBV5-1 and TRBJ2-2; a weak D match, TRBD1 (5 bases). Germline assignment: CDR1 SGHRS and CDR2 YFSETQ. The CDR3 runs 17 residues. V shed 0 bases and J shed 3 bases, with 15 bases lying between them. The CDR3 sequence: CASSLASRAGYTGELFF. The CDR3 bases are TGCGCCAGCAGCTTGGCCTCCCGGGCAGGGTACACCGGGGAGCTGTTTTTT.

V usage is TRBV7-3 and J usage is TRBJ2-1; TRBD2 agrees at 8 bases. V lost 2 bases and J lost 6; bases outside the gene matches: 6. Germline V gives CDR1 SGHTA, CDR2 FQGTGA. CDR3 length: 15 residues. The CDR3: CASSLPGLGTNEQFF. DNA of the CDR3: TGTGCCAGCAGCTTACCGGGACTAGGAACCAATGAGCAGTTCTTC.

This sequence joins TRBV7-9 and TRBJ2-2; 11 bases map to TRBD1. Germline V gives CDR1 SEHNR, CDR2 FQNEAQ (reference sequence). The CDR3 totals 15 residues. V dropped 3 bases and J dropped 5; count of bases not matched to a gene: 2. The CDR3: CASSFGQGATGELFF. CDR3 sequence (DNA): TGTGCCAGCAGCTTTGGACAGGGGGCGACCGGGGAGCTGTTTTTT.

The chain carries TRBV11-2 and TRBJ2-2, with a weak D call TRBD1 (6 bases). Between the trimmed V and J ends, which lost 0 bases and 5 bases, there was a span of 16 bases. The germline CDR1 and CDR2 sequences are SGHAT and FQNNGV. The CDR3 spans 17 residues. The CDR3 region is CASSLDTIRGDTGELFF. The CDR3 bases are TGTGCCAGCAGCTTAGATACCATCAGGGGAGATACCGGGGAGCTGTTTTTT.

V is TRBV25-1 and J is TRBJ2-1; TRBD2 matches at 9 bases. From germline, CDR1 is MGHDK and CDR2 SYGVNS. The CDR3 has 17 amino acids. V gave up 2 bases and J gave up 9 bases; unmatched junction bases: 14. The CDR3 region is CASSEPVGSGRSSEQFF. In nucleotides, the CDR3 is TGTGCCAGCAGTGAACCTGTCGGTAGCGGGAGATCTTCTGAGCAGTTCTTC.

The rearrangement uses TRBV2 and TRBJ2-5; the match to TRBD2 covers 8 bases. V lost 5 bases and J lost 5; bases outside the gene matches: 13. CDR1 and CDR2 from the germline V gene are SNHLY and FYNNEI. The CDR3 runs to 16 residues. CDR3 coding DNA: TGTGCCAGCAGTCCTCCTTTAGCGGGACTGGGGGAGACCCAGTACTTC. Amino acids: CASSPPLAGLGETQYF.